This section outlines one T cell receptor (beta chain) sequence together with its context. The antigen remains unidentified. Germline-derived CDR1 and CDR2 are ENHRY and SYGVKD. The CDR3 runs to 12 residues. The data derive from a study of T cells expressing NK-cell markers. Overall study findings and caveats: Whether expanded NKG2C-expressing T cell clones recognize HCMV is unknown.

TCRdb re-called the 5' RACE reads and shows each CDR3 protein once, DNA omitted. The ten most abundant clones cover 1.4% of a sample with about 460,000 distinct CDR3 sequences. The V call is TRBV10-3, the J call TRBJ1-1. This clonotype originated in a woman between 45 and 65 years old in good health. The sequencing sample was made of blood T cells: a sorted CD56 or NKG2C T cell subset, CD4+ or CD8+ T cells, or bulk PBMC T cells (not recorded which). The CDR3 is CAIMEEFSEAFF.